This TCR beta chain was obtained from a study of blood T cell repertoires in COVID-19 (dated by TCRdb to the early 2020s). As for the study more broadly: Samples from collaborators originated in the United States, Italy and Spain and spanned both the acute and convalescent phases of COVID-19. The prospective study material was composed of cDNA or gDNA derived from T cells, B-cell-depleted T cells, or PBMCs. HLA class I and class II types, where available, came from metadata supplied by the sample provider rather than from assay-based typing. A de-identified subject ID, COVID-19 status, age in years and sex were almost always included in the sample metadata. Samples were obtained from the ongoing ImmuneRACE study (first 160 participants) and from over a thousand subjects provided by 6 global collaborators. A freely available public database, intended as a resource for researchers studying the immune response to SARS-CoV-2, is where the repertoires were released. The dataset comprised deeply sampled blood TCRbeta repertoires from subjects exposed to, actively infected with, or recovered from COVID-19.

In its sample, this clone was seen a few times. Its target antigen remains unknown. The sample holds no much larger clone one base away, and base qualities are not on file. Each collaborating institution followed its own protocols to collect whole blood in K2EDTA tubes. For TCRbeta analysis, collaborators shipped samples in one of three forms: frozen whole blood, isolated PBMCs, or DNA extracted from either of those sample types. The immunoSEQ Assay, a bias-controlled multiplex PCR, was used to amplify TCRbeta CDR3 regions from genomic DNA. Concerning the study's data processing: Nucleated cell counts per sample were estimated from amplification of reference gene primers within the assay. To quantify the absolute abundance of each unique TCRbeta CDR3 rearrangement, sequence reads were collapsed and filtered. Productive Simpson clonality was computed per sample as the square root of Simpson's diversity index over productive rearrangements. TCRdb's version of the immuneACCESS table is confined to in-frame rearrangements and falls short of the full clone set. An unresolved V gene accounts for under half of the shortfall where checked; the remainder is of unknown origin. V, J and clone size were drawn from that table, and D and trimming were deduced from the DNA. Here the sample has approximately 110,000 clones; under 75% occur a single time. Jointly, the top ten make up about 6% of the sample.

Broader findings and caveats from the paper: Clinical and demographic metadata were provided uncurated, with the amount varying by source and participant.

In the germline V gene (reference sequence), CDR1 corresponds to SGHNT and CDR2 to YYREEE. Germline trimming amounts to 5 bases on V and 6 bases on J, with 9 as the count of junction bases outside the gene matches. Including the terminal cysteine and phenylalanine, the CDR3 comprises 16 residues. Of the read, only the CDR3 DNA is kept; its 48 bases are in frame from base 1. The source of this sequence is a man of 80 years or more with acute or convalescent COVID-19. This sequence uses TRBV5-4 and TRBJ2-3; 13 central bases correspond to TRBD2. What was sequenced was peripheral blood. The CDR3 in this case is CASSSGTTSGRDTQYF. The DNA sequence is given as TGTGCCAGCAGTTCTGGCACGACTAGCGGGAGGGATACGCAGTATTTT.